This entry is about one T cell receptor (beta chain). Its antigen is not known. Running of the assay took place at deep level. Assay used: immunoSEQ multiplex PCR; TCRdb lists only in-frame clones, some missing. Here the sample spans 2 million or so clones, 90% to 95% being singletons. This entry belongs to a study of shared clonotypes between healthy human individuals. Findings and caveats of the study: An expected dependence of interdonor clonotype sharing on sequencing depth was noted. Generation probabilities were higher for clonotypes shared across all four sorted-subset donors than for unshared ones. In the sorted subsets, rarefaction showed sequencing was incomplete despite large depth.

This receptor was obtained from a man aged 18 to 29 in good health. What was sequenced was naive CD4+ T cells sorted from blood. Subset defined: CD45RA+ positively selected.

CDR3 amino acids: CASSIFPGVRSYTF. The CDR3 bases are TGTGCCAGTAGTATATTTCCAGGGGTTAGGAGCTACACCTTC. The gene calls are TRBV19 and TRBJ1-2; D is perhaps TRBD1 (6 bases). V lost 2 bases, J lost 9 bases, and 16 bases lay in between. The CDR3 covers 14 residues. CDR1 is LNHDA and CDR2 is SQIVND in the germline V gene (reference sequence).